These 14 T cell receptor beta chains came from one sample sequenced in a study of blood T cell repertoires in COVID-19. Clones were sequenced by immunoSEQ multiplex PCR, and TCRdb holds only the in-frame ones, with some missing. The sample carries 260,000 or so clones, over 75% recorded once. The sample comprised peripheral blood. These receptors originate from a human donor in a cohort sampled during active COVID-19.

The chain links TRBV5-1 to TRBJ1-4; perhaps TRBD1 as D (5 bases). The CDR3 is made up of 14 amino acids. The germline V gene encodes CDR1 SGHRS and CDR2 YFSETQ. Trimming cost V 5 bases and J 0 bases, with 8 bases left between them. The CDR3 loop reads CASSTGSTNEKLFF. The DNA of the CDR3 is TGCGCCAGCAGTACAGGTTCAACTAATGAAAAACTGTTTTTT.

This chain connects TRBV7-6 to TRBJ2-3; TRBD2 agrees at 10 bases. CDR3 length: 17 residues. Trimming took 4 bases from V and 4 from J; bases not matched to a gene: 11. Looked up from germline, CDR1 is SGHVS and CDR2 is FNYEAQ. The CDR3 here is CASSSRRSGRVADTQYF. The CDR3 coding sequence is TGTGCCAGCAGCTCTAGGCGGAGCGGGAGGGTTGCAGATACGCAGTATTTT.

This rearrangement joins TRBV2 to TRBJ2-7; D possibly corresponds to TRBD2 (5 bases). Per germline, CDR1 SNHLY and CDR2 FYNNEI. Trimming left V 4 bases short and J 6 bases short, with 10 bases between. The CDR3 is 12 residues long. The CDR3 loop is CASSAPRGEQYF. CDR3 bases: TGTGCCAGCAGTGCCCCTCGGGGCGAGCAGTACTTC.

This clone was seen just once. The chain uses TRBV7-2 and TRBJ2-1; the D is unclear. Trimming pared 4 bases from V and 7 bases from J, leaving 5 bases between. This CDR3 is 11 amino acids long. Germline V gene lookup returns CDR1 SGHTA and CDR2 FQGNSA. In DNA, the CDR3 is TGTGCCAGCAGCTCCCTTAATGAGCAGTTCTTC. Its translation: CASSSLNEQFF. Together with reference TRBV7-2 and TRBJ2-1, the CDR3 gives the full variable domain: GAGVSQSPSNKVTEKGKDVELRCDPISGHTALYWYRQSLGQGLEFLIYFQGNSAPDKSGLPSDRFSAERTGGSVSTLTIQRTQQEDSAVYLCASSSLNEQFFGPGTRLTVL.

Details on this clone: One junction end disagrees with the germline gene, perhaps due to a read error. The J gene is TRBJ2-5, the V gene TRBV5-1; 10 nucleotides match TRBD2. Looked up from germline, CDR1 is SGHRS and CDR2 is YFSETQ. This CDR3 has 14 amino acids. The CDR3 protein is CTSSEAGGQETQYF. CDR3 nucleotides: TGCACCAGCAGCGAAGCGGGGGGGCAAGAGACCCAGTACTTC.

The chain has TRBV6-5 and TRBJ2-3; weak D call: TRBD2 (6 bases). CDR3 length: 14 residues. Trimming left V 8 bases short and J 2 bases short, with 14 bases between. CDR1 and CDR2 from the germline V gene are MNHEY and SVGAGI. CDR3 protein: CASSPGLNTDTQYF. The CDR3 nucleotides read TGTGCCAGCTCACCGGGACTCAACACAGATACGCAGTATTTT.

The chain couples TRBV18 to TRBJ2-5; D gene ambiguous. Germline CDR1 reads KGHSH; CDR2 reads LQKENI. Deletions cut 3 bases from V and 2 bases from J, with 19 bases between. There are 17 residues in the CDR3. DNA for the CDR3: TGTGCCAGCTCACCGAGGCTCCTCAATGTAGGACAAGAGACCCAGTACTTC. It yields the protein CASSPRLLNVGQETQYF.

The chain couples TRBV28 to TRBJ2-7, with 7 bases that match TRBD2. Germline V gene lookup returns CDR1 MDHEN and CDR2 SYDVKM. V dropped 4 bases and J dropped 4; count of bases not matched to a gene: 7. The CDR3 is 14 amino acids. The CDR3 nucleotides read TGTGCCAGCAGTTCCCCGGGGGGAAAATACGAGCAGTACTTC. This codes for CASSSPGGKYEQYF.

The chain links TRBV27 to TRBJ1-4, with TRBD1 as a possible D gene (6 bases). V shed 3 bases and J shed 4 bases, with 12 bases lying between them. The V gene's germline CDR1 is MNHEY and CDR2 SMNVEV (reference sequence). The CDR3 contains 15 residues. The CDR3 protein is CASSFYDRINEKLFF. DNA of the CDR3: TGTGCCAGCAGTTTCTACGACAGGATTAATGAAAAACTGTTTTTT.

The chain uses TRBV6-5 and TRBJ2-1; TRBD2 agrees at 13 bases. CDR3 length equals 15 residues. From germline, CDR1 is MNHEY and CDR2 SVGAGI. J lost 6 bases, V lost 6 bases, and 5 bases had no gene match. The CDR3 sequence: CASRRLAGGLNEQFF. The CDR3 coding sequence is TGTGCCAGCAGACGACTAGCGGGGGGTCTCAATGAGCAGTTCTTC.

Regarding this clone: The junction and the germline gene differ at one end; a read error may be behind it. The CDR3 nucleotides read TGTGTCAGCAGCCCCCGGACAGCGAACACTGAAGCTTTCTTT. The encoded protein is CVSSPRTANTEAFF. This chain joins TRBV7-9 and TRBJ1-1, with TRBD1 as a possible D gene (6 bases). The CDR3 length is 14 residues. Germline assignment: CDR1 SEHNR and CDR2 FQNEAQ (reference sequence).

The chain joins TRBV27 to TRBJ2-2, with 11 positions matching TRBD2. Per the germline V gene, CDR1 is MNHEY and CDR2 is SMNVEV (reference sequence). This CDR3 is built from 16 residues. V trimming: 7 bases; J trimming: 3 bases; junction bases outside the gene matches: 7. CDR3 protein: CASNPSGGPYTGELFF. CDR3 bases: TGTGCCAGCAACCCTAGCGGGGGGCCGTACACCGGGGAGCTGTTTTTT.

The rearrangement joins TRBV19 to TRBJ1-5; D possibly corresponds to TRBD1 (5 bases). CDR1 is LNHDA and CDR2 is SQIVND in the germline V gene (reference sequence). V was cut by 6 bases and J by 2 bases, with 20 bases left in between. The CDR3 is made up of 17 amino acids. This CDR3 reads CASSPGSQGFGNQPQHF. The CDR3 DNA is TGTGCCAGTAGCCCCGGGTCCCAGGGATTTGGCAATCAGCCCCAGCATTTT.

The rearrangement uses TRBV6-5 and TRBJ1-2; the D gene is possibly TRBD1 (6 bases). This CDR3 spans 15 amino acids. Germline lookup yields CDR1 MNHEY and CDR2 SVGAGI. Trimming removed 4 bases at V and 3 bases at J, with 15 bases between. CDR3 in amino acids: CASSSRGQKDYGYTF. DNA of the CDR3: TGTGCCAGCAGTTCCAGGGGACAAAAAGACTATGGCTACACCTTC.